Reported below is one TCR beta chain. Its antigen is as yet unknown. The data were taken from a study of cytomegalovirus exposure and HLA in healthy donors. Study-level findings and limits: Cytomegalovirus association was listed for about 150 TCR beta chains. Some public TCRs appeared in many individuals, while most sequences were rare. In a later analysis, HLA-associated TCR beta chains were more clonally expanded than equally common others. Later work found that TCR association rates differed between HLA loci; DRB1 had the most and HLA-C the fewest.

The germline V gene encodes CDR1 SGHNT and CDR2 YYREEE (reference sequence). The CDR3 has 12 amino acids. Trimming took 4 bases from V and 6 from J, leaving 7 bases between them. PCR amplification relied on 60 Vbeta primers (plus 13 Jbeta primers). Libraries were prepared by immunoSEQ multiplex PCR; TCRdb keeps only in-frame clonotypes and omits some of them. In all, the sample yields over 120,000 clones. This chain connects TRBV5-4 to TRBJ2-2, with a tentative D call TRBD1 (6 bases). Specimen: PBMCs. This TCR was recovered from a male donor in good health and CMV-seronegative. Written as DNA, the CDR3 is TGTGCCAGCAGCCCAGGGGCCGGGGAGCTGTTTTTT. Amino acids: CASSPGAGELFF.